This section outlines one T cell receptor beta chain sequence together with its context. Its antigen is not identified. This specimen belongs to a study of shared clonotypes between healthy human individuals. Study-wide points: Naive CD4 clonotypes were shared across several donors at 4% to 5%.

Here immunoSEQ multiplex PCR was the method, and the copy in TCRdb shows in-frame clones only, minus some. The table records roughly 1,500,000 clones, 98% of them present only once. The receptor's source is a man younger than 45 in good health. The specimen was naive CD4+ T cells sorted from blood. As for subset: CD45RA+ positively selected.

As DNA, the CDR3 is TGTGCCAGCAGTGACCGGACAGGGGCGGAAAAGACCCAGTACTTC. Translation gives CASSDRTGAEKTQYF. This chain connects TRBV2 to TRBJ2-5; 9 bases map to TRBD1. The length of the CDR3 is 15 residues. J was trimmed by 6 bases and V by 3 bases; bases with no gene match: 8. Germline CDR1 reads SNHLY; CDR2 reads FYNNEI.